This TCR beta chain was identified in a study of blood T cell repertoires in COVID-19. This clone was detected only a few times. The table came from immunoSEQ multiplex PCR; TCRdb's copy has only in-frame clones and leaves some out. This table has some 250,000 clones, 70% to 80% appearing once. The specimen was peripheral blood. This sequence was found in a woman older than 75 with acute or convalescent COVID-19.

CDR3 sequence reads: CASGIAGVVEQYF. In DNA form, the CDR3 reads TGTGCCAGCGGGATAGCGGGAGTTGTCGAGCAGTACTTC. The rearrangement joins TRBV2 to TRBJ2-7, with TRBD2 matching over 9 bases. The trim removed 8 bases at V and 6 bases at J, leaving 8 bases unmatched. The germline CDR1 and CDR2 sequences are SNHLY and FYNNEI. The CDR3 has 13 amino acids.